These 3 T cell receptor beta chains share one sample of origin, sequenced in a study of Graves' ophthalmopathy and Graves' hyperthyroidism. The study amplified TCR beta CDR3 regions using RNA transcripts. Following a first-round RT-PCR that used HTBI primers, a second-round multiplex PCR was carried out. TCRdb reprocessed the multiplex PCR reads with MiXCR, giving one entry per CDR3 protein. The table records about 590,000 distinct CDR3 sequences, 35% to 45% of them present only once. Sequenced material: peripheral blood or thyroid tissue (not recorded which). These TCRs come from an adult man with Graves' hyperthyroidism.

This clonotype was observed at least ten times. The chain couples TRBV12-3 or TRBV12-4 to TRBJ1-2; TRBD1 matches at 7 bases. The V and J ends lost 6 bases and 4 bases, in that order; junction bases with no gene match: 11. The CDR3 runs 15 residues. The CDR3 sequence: CASSPGTAISYGYTF. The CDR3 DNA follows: TGTGCCAGCAGCCCAGGGACAGCTATCTCCTATGGCTACACCTTC.

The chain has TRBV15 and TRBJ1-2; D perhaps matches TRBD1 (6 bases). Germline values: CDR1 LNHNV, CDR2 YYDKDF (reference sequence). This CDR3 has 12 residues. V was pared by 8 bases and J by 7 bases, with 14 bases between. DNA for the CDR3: TGTGCCACCGGACAGCCGAGCTCTGGCTACACCTTC. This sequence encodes CATGQPSSGYTF.

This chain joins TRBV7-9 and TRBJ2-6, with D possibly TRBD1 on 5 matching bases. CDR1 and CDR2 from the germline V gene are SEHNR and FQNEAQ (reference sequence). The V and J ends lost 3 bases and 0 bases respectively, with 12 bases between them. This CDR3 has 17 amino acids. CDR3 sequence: CASSFQGIVSGANVLTF. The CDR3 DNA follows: TGTGCCAGCAGCTTCCAGGGTATCGTCTCTGGGGCCAACGTCCTGACTTTC.